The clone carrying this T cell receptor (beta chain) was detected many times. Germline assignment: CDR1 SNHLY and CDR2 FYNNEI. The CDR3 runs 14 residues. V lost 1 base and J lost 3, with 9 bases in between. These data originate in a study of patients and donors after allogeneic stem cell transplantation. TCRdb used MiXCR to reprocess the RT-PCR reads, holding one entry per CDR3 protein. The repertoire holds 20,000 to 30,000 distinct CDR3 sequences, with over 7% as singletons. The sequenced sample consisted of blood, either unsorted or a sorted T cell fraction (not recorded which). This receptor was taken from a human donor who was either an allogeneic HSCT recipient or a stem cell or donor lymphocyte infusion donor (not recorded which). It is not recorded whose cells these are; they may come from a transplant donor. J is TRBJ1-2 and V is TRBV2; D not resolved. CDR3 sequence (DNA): TGTGCCAGCAGTGAAGGCCAGTCTTACTATGGCTACACCTTC. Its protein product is CASSEGQSYYGYTF. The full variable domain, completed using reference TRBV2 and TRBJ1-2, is EPEVTQTPSHQVTQMGQEVILRCVPISNHLYFYWYRQILGQKVEFLVSFYNNEISEKSEIFDDQFSVERPDGSNFTLKIRSTKLEDSAMYFCASSEGQSYYGYTFGSGTRLTVV.